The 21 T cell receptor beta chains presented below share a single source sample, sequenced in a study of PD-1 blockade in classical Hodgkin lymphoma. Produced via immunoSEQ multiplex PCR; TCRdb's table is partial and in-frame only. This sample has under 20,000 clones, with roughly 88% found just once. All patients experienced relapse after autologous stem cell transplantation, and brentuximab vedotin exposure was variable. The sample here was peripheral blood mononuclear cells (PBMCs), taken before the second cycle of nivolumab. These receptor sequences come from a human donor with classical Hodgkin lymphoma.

CDR3 nucleotide sequence: TGTGCCAGCAGCCAAGTCGGCCCGTTCACTGAAGCTTTCTTT. Amino acids: CASSQVGPFTEAFF. The V gene is TRBV14, the J gene TRBJ1-1; D not resolved. The CDR3 is 14 residues long. V lost 1 base and J lost 4, with 10 bases in between. The germline V gene has CDR1 SGHDN and CDR2 FVKESK.

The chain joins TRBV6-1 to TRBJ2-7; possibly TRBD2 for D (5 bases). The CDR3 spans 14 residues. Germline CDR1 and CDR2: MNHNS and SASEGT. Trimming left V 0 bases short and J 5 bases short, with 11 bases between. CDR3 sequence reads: CASSEASGIHEQYF. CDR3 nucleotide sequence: TGTGCCAGCAGTGAAGCGTCGGGGATCCACGAGCAGTACTTC.

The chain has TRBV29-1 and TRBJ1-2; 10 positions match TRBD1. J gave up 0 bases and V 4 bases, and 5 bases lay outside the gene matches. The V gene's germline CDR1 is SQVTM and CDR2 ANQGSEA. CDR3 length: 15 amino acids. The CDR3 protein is CSVVGDRGTNYGYTF. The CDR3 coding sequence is TGCAGCGTTGTGGGGGACAGGGGTACTAACTATGGCTACACCTTC.

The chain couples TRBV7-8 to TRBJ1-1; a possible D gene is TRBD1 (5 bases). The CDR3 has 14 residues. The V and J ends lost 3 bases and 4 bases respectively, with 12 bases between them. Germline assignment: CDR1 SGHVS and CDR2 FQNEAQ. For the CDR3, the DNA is TGTGCCAGCAGCTTTACCCAGGGAGGCACTGAAGCTTTCTTT. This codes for CASSFTQGGTEAFF.

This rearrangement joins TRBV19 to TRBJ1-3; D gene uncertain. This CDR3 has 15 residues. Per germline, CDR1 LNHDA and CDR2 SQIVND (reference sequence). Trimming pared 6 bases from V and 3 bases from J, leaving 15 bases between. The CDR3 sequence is CASSTSVSSGNTIYF. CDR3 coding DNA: TGTGCCAGTAGCACGTCCGTGTCGAGTGGAAACACCATATATTTT.

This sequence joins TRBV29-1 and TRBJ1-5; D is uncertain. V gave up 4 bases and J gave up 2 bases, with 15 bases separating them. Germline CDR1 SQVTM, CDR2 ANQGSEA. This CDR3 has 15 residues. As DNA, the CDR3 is TGCAGCGTTGCCGACGGGGTATTGGGCAATCAGCCCCAGCATTTT. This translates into CSVADGVLGNQPQHF.

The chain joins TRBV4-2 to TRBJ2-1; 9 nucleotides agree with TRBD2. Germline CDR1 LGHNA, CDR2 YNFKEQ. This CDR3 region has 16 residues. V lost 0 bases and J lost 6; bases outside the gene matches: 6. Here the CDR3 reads CASSQDRAGGLNEQFF. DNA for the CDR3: TGTGCCAGCAGCCAAGATCGGGCGGGGGGGCTCAATGAGCAGTTCTTC.

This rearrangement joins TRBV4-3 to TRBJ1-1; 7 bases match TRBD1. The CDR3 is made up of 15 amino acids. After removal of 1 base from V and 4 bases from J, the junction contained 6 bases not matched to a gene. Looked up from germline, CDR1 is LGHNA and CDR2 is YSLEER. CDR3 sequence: CASSQALGTATEAFF. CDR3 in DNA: TGCGCCAGCAGCCAAGCTCTCGGGACAGCCACTGAAGCTTTCTTT.

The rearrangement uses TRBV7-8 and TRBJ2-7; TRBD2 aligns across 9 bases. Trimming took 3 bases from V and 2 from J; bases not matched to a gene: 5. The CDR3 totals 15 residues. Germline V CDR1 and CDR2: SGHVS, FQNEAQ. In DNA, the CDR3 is TGTGCCAGCAGCTTCTATAGCGGGAGTGCCTACGAGCAGTACTTC. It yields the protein CASSFYSGSAYEQYF.

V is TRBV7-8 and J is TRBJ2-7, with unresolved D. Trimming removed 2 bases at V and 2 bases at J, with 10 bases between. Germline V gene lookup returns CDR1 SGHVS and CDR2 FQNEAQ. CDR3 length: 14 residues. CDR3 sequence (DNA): TGTGCCAGCAGCTTAACGCTCAGAACCTACGAGCAGTACTTC. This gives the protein CASSLTLRTYEQYF.

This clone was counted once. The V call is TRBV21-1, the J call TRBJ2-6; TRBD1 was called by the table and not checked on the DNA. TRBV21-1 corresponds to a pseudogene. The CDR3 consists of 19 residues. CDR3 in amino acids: CASSKESGWDNSGANVLTF. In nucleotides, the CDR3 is TGTGCCAGCAGCAAAGAGAGTGGGTGGGACAACTCTGGGGCCAACGTCCTGACTTTC.

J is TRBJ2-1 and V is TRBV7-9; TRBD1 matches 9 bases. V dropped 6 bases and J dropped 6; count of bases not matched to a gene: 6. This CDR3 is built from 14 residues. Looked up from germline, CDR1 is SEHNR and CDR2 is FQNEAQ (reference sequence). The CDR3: CASRKGQGSNEQFF. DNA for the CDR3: TGTGCCAGCAGAAAAGGACAGGGGTCCAATGAGCAGTTCTTC.

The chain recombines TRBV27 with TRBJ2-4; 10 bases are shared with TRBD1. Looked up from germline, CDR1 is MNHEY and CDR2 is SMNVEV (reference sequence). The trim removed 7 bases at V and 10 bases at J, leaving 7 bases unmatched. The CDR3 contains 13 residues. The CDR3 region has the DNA TGTGCCAGCAAAGGGACAGGGGTCAGTATTCAGTACTTC. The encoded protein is CASKGTGVSIQYF.

CDR3 nucleotide sequence: TGTGCTAGTGCCGAATTCGGGACAACTGAAGCTTTCTTT. Residues: CASAEFGTTEAFF. The genes are TRBV12-5 and TRBJ1-1; tentatively, D is TRBD1 (6 bases). Germline V gene lookup returns CDR1 LGHNT and CDR2 FRNRAP. The CDR3 consists of 13 residues. The ends were cut back, 7 bases at V and 5 bases at J, with 14 bases in the middle.

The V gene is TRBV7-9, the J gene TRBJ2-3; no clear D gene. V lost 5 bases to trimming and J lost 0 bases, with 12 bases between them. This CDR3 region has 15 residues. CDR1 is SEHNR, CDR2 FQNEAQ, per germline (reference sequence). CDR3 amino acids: CASSTRRTSTDTQYF. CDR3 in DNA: TGTGCCAGCAGCACCCGGCGAACTAGCACAGATACGCAGTATTTT.

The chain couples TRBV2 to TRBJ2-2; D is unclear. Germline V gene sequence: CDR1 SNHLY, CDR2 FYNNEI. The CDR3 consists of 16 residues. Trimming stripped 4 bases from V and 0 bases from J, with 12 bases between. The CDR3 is CASSGARVTNTGELFF. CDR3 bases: TGTGCCAGCAGTGGGGCCCGGGTTACGAACACCGGGGAGCTGTTTTTT. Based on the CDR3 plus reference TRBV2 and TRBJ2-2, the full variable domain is EPEVTQTPSHQVTQMGQEVILRCVPISNHLYFYWYRQILGQKVEFLVSFYNNEISEKSEIFDDQFSVERPDGSNFTLKIRSTKLEDSAMYFCASSGARVTNTGELFFGEGSRLTVL.

CDR3 DNA sequence: TGTGCCAGCAGTTATGTGCAGAAATCACCCCTCCACTTT. It codes for CASSYVQKSPLHF. V gene TRBV6-5 combines with J gene TRBJ1-6; D is unclear. The germline gives CDR1 MNHEY, CDR2 SVGAGI. This CDR3 has 13 residues. V was pared by 3 bases and J by 10 bases, with 10 bases between.

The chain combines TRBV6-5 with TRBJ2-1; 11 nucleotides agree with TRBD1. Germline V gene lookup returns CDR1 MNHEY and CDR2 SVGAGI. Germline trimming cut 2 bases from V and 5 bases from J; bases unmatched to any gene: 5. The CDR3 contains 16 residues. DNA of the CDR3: TGTGCCAGCAGTTACAGGACAGGGGGCACAAACAATGAGCAGTTCTTC. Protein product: CASSYRTGGTNNEQFF.

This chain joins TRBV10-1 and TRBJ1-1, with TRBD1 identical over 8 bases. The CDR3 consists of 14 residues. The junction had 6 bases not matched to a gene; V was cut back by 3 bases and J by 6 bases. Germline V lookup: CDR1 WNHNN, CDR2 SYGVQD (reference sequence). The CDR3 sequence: CASSDQGAYSEAFF. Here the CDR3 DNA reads TGCGCCAGCAGTGACCAGGGGGCTTACTCTGAAGCTTTCTTT.

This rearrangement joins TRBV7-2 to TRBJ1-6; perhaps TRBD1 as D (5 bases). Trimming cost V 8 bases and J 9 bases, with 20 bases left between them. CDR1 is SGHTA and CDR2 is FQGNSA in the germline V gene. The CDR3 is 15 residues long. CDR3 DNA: TGTGCCAGCGCTCGAGAGGTCGGGGGGAGTTCACCCCTCCACTTT. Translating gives CASAREVGGSSPLHF. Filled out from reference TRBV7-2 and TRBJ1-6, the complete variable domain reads GAGVSQSPSNKVTEKGKDVELRCDPISGHTALYWYRQSLGQGLEFLIYFQGNSAPDKSGLPSDRFSAERTGGSVSTLTIQRTQQEDSAVYLCASAREVGGSSPLHFGNGTRLTVT.

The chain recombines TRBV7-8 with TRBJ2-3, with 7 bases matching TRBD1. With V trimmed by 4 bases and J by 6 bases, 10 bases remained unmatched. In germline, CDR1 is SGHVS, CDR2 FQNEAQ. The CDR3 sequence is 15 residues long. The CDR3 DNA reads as TGTGCCAGCAGCTCGGGACAGTTACTTGGGGATACGCAGTATTTT. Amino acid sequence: CASSSGQLLGDTQYF.